This TCR beta chain came from a study of spatial heterogeneity in lung cancer. TCRdb ran MiXCR on the 5' RACE reads and lists one entry per CDR3 protein. This sample has about 24,000 distinct CDR3 sequences, with 3.3% found just once. The time point: sample taken at primary tumor resection. This clonotype was observed at least ten times. The length of the CDR3 is 14 residues. The J segment lost 1 base and the V segment lost 7 bases, leaving 6 bases of the junction unmatched. The V gene's germline CDR1 is MDHEN and CDR2 SYDVKM. This sequence joins TRBV28 and TRBJ1-1; 7 nucleotides agree with TRBD1. The sequence was obtained from a female donor with early-stage non-small cell lung cancer. Here the sequenced sample was PBMCs, taken at surgery. The CDR3 is CASTPGTANTEAFF. CDR3 sequence (DNA): TGTGCCAGCACCCCCGGGACAGCGAACACTGAAGCTTTCTTT.